The 12 T cell receptor beta chains below were found in one sample sequenced in a study of cytomegalovirus exposure and HLA in healthy donors. Assay: immunoSEQ multiplex PCR; the TCRdb copy retains only in-frame clones and omits some. Here the sample spans over 200,000 clones, roughly 88% being singletons. What was sequenced was PBMCs. All receptors come from a woman aged 25 to 39 in good health and CMV-seronegative.

V usage is TRBV28 and J usage is TRBJ2-1; TRBD2 aligns across 8 bases. Unmatched junction bases numbered 9, after V lost 5 bases and J lost 3 bases. The germline CDR1 and CDR2 sequences are MDHEN and SYDVKM. The CDR3 has 16 amino acids. The CDR3 nucleotides read TGTGCCAGCAGTACCCTACTAGCGGACTTCTACAATGAGCAGTTCTTC. Translation: CASSTLLADFYNEQFF.

The chain employs TRBV7-8 and TRBJ2-2, with a tentative D call TRBD2 (6 bases). The CDR3 contains 17 residues. V was pared by 0 bases and J by 4 bases, with 15 bases between. Germline-derived CDR1 and CDR2 are SGHVS and FQNEAQ. CDR3 loop: CASSLAMAGSATGELFF. CDR3 nucleotide sequence: TGTGCCAGCAGCTTAGCGATGGCGGGATCGGCCACCGGGGAGCTGTTTTTT. Combining the CDR3 with reference TRBV7-8 and TRBJ2-2 gives the whole variable domain GAGVSQSPRYKVAKRGQDVALRCDPISGHVSLFWYQQALGQGPEFLTYFQNEAQLDKSGLPSDRFFAERPEGSVSTLKIQRTQQEDSAVYLCASSLAMAGSATGELFFGEGSRLTVL.

This rearrangement joins TRBV11-2 to TRBJ1-1; 8 positions match TRBD1. The V gene's germline CDR1 is SGHAT and CDR2 FQNNGV. After removal of 5 bases from V and 1 base from J, the junction contained 6 bases not matched to a gene. The CDR3 spans 15 residues. CDR3 DNA: TGTGCCAGCAGCCCCCGACAGGGGCCGAACACTGAAGCTTTCTTT. Encoded protein: CASSPRQGPNTEAFF.

V is TRBV7-2 and J is TRBJ2-7, with 9 bases that match TRBD2. Germline-derived CDR1 and CDR2 are SGHTA and FQGNSA. Trimming cost V 1 base and J 4 bases; bases outside gene matches: 5. There are 15 residues in the CDR3. As DNA, the CDR3 is TGTGCCAGCAGCTTAGTTAGCGGGAGTATTTACGAGCAGTACTTC. This codes for CASSLVSGSIYEQYF. The full variable domain, rest sourced from reference TRBV7-2 and TRBJ2-7, is GAGVSQSPSNKVTEKGKDVELRCDPISGHTALYWYRQSLGQGLEFLIYFQGNSAPDKSGLPSDRFSAERTGGSVSTLTIQRTQQEDSAVYLCASSLVSGSIYEQYFGPGTRLTVT.

This clone was counted a few times. The CDR3 here is CSVDFLRTGPVRRNEQFF. CDR3 DNA sequence: TGCAGCGTTGATTTTCTGAGGACAGGGCCCGTCCGACGGAATGAGCAGTTCTTC. The rearrangement joins TRBV29-1 to TRBJ2-1, with 8 bases identical to TRBD1. The CDR3 runs to 18 residues. Germline CDR1 SQVTM, CDR2 ANQGSEA. With V trimmed by 3 bases and J by 7 bases, 20 bases remained unmatched.

This rearrangement joins TRBV7-9 to TRBJ1-5; D gene unclear. Trimming cost V 1 base and J 6 bases, with 7 bases left between them. The CDR3 consists of 13 residues. Per the germline V gene, CDR1 is SEHNR and CDR2 is FQNEAQ (reference sequence). The CDR3 here is CASSLDGVQPQHF. CDR3 sequence (DNA): TGTGCCAGCAGCTTAGACGGTGTTCAGCCCCAGCATTTT.

The chain links TRBV6-6 to TRBJ2-7; D is unresolved. CDR1 MNHNY and CDR2 SVGAGI come from the germline V gene (reference sequence). V shed 5 bases and J shed 3 bases, with 5 bases lying between them. There are 11 residues in the CDR3. The CDR3 is CASSENYEQYF. The CDR3 region has the DNA TGTGCCAGCAGTGAGAACTACGAGCAGTACTTC.

The genes are TRBV5-1 and TRBJ2-1; D remains ambiguous. CDR1 is SGHRS and CDR2 is YFSETQ in the germline V gene. This CDR3 spans 11 amino acids. V was cut by 4 bases and J by 7 bases, with 6 bases left in between. The CDR3 nucleotides read TGCGCCAGCAGCCAAAGTAATGAGCAGTTCTTC. Its protein product is CASSQSNEQFF. Variable domain in full (rest from reference TRBV5-1 and TRBJ2-1): KAGVTQTPRYLIKTRGQQVTLSCSPISGHRSVSWYQQTPGQGLQFLFEYFSETQRNKGNFPGRFSGRQFSNSRSEMNVSTLELGDSALYLCASSQSNEQFFGPGTRLTVL.

The J gene is TRBJ1-5, the V gene TRBV6-1; 9 nucleotides line up with TRBD1. There are 14 residues in the CDR3. Germline V gene data show CDR1 as MNHNS and CDR2 as SASEGT. V shed 8 bases and J 5 bases; nucleotides not matched to a gene: 7. CDR3 nucleotide sequence: TGTGCCAGCGGGCGGACAGGGGCTCATCAGCCCCAGCATTTT. Protein sequence: CASGRTGAHQPQHF.

This clone is a singleton in its sample. V usage is TRBV28 and J usage is TRBJ1-1, with D hard to call. The germline V gene has CDR1 MDHEN and CDR2 SYDVKM. CDR3 size: 11 residues. The V and J ends lost 10 bases and 1 base respectively, with 7 bases between them. CDR3 protein: CATLRNTEAFF. As DNA, the CDR3 is TGTGCCACCCTCAGGAACACTGAAGCTTTCTTT. The whole variable domain, remainder taken from reference TRBV28 and TRBJ1-1, is DVKVTQSSRYLVKRTGEKVFLECVQDMDHENMFWYRQDPGLGLRLIYFSYDVKMKEKGDIPEGYSVSREKKERFSLILESASTNQTSMYLCATLRNTEAFFGQGTRLTVV.

The V and J genes are TRBV7-6 and TRBJ2-2; D not certain. V was trimmed by 7 bases and J by 8 bases, leaving 11 bases between them. This CDR3 is 12 amino acids long. Per germline, CDR1 SGHVS and CDR2 FNYEAQ. The CDR3 region has the DNA TGTGCCAGCAACAACCACCCGGGGGAGCTGTTTTTT. It yields the protein CASNNHPGELFF.

V usage is TRBV7-6 and J usage is TRBJ2-2, with D possibly matching TRBD1 (6 bases). Germline assignment: CDR1 SGHVS and CDR2 FNYEAQ. This CDR3 contains 20 residues. V was clipped by 1 base and J by 5 bases, with 26 bases between them. CDR3 loop: CASSLGIGLGLRGSTGELFF. CDR3 nucleotides: TGTGCCAGCAGCTTAGGAATCGGGCTAGGCCTAAGGGGGTCGACCGGGGAGCTGTTTTTT.